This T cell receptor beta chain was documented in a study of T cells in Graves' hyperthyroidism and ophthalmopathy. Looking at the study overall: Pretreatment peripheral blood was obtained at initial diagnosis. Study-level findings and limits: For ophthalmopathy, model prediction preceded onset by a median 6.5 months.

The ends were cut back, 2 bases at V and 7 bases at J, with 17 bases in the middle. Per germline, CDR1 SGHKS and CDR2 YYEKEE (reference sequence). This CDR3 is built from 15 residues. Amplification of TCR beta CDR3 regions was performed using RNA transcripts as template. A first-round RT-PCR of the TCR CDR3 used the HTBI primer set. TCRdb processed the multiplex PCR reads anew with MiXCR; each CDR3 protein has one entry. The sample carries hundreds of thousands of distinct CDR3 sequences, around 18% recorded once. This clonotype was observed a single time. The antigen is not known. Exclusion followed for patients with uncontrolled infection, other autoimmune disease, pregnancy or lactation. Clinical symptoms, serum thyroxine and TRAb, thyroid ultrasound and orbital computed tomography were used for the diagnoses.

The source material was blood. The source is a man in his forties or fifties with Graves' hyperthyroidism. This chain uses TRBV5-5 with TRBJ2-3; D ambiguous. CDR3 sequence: CASSLEHQTTNTQYF. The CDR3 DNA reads TGTGCCAGCAGCTTAGAGCACCAGACAACGAATACGCAGTATTTT.